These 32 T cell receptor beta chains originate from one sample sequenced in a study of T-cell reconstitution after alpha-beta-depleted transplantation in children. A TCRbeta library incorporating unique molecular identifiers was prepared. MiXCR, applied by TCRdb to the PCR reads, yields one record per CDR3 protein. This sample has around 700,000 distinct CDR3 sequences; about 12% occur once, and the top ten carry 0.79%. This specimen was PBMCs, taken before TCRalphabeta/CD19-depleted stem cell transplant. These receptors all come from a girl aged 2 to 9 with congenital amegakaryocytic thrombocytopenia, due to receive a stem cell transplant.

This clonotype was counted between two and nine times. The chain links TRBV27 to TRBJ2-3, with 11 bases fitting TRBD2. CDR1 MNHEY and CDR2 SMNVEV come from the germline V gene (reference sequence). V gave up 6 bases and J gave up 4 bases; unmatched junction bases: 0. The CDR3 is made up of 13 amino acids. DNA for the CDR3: TGTGCCAGCAGGGGACTAGCGGCAGATACGCAGTATTTT. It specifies CASRGLAADTQYF.

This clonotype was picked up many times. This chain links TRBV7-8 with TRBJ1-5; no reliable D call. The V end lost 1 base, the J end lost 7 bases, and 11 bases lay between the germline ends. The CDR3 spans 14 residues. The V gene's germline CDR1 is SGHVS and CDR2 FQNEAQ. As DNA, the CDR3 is TGTGCCAGCAGCTTAGGCAGAAGAGGCCAGCCCCAGCATTTT. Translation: CASSLGRRGQPQHF.

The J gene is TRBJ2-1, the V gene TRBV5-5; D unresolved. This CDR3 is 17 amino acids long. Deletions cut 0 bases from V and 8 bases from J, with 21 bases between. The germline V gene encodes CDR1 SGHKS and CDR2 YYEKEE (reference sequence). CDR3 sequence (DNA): TGTGCCAGCAGCTTGGCCCGGCGAGCCGGCGCAGTACATGAGCAGTTCTTC. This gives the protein CASSLARRAGAVHEQFF.

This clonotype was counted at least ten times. CDR3 coding DNA: TGTGCCATCAGTGAGTCGCGGAGCTCCTACAATGAGCAGTTCTTC. This gives the protein CAISESRSSYNEQFF. The rearrangement uses TRBV10-3 and TRBJ2-1; D unresolved. This CDR3 spans 15 amino acids. V was shortened by 0 bases and J by 0 bases, with 6 bases between the two germline ends. Germline CDR1 reads ENHRY; CDR2 reads SYGVKD.

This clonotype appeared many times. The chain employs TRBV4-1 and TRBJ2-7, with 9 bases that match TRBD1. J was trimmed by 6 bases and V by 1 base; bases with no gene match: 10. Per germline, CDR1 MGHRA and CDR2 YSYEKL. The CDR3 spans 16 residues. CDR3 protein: CASSQGTRTGDREQYF. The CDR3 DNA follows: TGCGCCAGCAGCCAAGGTACTAGGACAGGGGATCGCGAGCAGTACTTC.

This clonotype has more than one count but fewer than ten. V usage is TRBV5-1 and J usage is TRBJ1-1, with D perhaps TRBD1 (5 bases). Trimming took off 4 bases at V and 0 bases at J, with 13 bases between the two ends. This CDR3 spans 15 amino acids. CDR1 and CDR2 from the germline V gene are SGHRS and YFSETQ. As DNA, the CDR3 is TGCGCCAGCAGCCCAGCCGCAGGGATGAACACTGAAGCTTTCTTT. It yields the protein CASSPAAGMNTEAFF.

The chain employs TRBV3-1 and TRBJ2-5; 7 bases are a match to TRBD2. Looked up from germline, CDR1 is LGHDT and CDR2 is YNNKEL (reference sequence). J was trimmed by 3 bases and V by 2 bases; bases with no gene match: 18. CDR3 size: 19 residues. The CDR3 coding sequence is TGTGCCAGCAGCCAATTTATGCGGGAGACTACCAATGATAAAGAGACCCAGTACTTC. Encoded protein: CASSQFMRETTNDKETQYF.

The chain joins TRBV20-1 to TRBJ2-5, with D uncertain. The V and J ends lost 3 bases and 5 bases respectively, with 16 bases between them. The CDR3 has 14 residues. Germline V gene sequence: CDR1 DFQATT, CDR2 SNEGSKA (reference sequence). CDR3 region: CSARRLYVVETQYF. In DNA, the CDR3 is TGCAGTGCTAGGAGGCTCTACGTCGTGGAGACCCAGTACTTC.

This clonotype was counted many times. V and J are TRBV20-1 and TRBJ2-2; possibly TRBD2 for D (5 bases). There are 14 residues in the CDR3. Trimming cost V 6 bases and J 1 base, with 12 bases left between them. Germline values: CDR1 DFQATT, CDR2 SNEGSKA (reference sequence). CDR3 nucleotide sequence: TGCAGTGCGTTCCGGGGTCAGAACACCGGGGAGCTGTTTTTT. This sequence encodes CSAFRGQNTGELFF.

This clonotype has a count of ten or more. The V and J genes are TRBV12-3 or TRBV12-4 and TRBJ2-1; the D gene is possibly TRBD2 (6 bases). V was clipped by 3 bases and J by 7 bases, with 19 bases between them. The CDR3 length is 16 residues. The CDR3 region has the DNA TGTGCCAGCAGTTTTCTCCGGGACTTCCTAGGGAATGAGCAGTTCTTC. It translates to CASSFLRDFLGNEQFF.

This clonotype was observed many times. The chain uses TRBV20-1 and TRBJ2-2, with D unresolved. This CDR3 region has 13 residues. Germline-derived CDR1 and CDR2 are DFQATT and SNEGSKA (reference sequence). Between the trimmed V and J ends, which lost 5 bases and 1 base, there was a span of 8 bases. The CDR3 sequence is CSAYDRNTGELFF. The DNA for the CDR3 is TGCAGTGCTTACGACCGGAACACCGGGGAGCTGTTTTTT.

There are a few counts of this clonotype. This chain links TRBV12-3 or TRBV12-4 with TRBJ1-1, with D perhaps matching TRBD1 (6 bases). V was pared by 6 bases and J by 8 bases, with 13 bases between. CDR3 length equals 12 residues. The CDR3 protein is CASSPGQREAFF. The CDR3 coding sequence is TGTGCCAGCAGCCCAGGACAGAGAGAAGCTTTCTTT.

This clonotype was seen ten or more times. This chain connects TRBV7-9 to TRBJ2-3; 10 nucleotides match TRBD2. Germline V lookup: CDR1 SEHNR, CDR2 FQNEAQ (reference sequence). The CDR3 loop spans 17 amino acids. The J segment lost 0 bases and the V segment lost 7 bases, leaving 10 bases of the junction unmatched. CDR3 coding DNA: TGTGCCAGCACCGCGGGACTAGCGACTTCTAGCACAGATACGCAGTATTTT. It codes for CASTAGLATSSTDTQYF.

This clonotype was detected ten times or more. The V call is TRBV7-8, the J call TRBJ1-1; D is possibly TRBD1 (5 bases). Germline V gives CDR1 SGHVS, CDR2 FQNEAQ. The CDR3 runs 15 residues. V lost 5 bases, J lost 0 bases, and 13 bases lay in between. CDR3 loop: CASSQEGHLNTEAFF. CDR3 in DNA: TGTGCCAGCAGCCAAGAAGGACACTTGAACACTGAAGCTTTCTTT.

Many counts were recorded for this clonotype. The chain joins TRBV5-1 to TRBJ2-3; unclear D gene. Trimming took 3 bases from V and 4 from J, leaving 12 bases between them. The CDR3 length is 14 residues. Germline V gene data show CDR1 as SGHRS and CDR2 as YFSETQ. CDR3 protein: CASSSSERADTQYF. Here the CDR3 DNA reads TGCGCCAGCAGCTCTTCGGAAAGGGCAGATACGCAGTATTTT.

DNA for the CDR3: TGTGCCAGCAGCTGGGTGGGACTAGCGGGAGTCCCATCAGAGGCAGATACGCAGTATTTT. Its translation: CASSWVGLAGVPSEADTQYF. This rearrangement joins TRBV5-4 to TRBJ2-3; 14 bases map to TRBD2. The germline V gene has CDR1 SGHNT and CDR2 YYREEE (reference sequence). This CDR3 contains 20 residues. With 3 bases clipped from V and 4 bases from J, the junction kept 16 bases outside the gene matches.

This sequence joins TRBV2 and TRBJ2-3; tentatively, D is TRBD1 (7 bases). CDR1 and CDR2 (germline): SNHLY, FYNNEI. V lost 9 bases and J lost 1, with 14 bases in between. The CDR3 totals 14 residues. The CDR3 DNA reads TGTGCCAGTACAGGGGACTTGGGCACAGATACGCAGTATTTT. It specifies CASTGDLGTDTQYF.

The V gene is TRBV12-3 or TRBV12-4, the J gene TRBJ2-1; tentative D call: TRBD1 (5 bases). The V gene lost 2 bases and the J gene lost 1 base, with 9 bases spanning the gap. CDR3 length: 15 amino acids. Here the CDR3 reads CASSLYQGSYNEQFF. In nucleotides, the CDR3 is TGTGCCAGCAGTTTATATCAGGGTTCCTACAATGAGCAGTTCTTC.

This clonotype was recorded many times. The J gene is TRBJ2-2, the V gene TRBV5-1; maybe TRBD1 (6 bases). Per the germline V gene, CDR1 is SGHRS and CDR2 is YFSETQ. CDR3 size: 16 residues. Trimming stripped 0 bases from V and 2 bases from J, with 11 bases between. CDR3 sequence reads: CASSLAGTRNTGELFF. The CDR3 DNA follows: TGCGCCAGCAGCTTGGCAGGGACAAGAAACACCGGGGAGCTGTTTTTT.

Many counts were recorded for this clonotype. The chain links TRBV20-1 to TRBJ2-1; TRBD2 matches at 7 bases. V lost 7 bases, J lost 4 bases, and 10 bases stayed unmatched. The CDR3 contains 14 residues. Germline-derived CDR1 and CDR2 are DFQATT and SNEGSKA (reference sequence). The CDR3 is CSVKVTGGYNEQFF. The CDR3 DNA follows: TGCAGTGTTAAGGTCACGGGAGGTTACAATGAGCAGTTCTTC.

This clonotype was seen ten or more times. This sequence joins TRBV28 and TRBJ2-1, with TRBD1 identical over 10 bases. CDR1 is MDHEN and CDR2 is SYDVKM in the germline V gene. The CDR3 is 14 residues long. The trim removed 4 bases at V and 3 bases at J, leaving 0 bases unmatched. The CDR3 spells CASSWTGGYNEQFF. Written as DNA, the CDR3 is TGTGCCAGCAGTTGGACAGGGGGCTACAATGAGCAGTTCTTC.

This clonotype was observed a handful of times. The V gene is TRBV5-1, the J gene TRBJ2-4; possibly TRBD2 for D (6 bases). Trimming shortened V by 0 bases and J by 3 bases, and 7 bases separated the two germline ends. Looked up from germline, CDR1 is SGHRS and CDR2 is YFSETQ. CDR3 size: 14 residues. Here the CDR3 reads CASSLGGDKNIQYF. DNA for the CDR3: TGCGCCAGCAGCTTGGGCGGGGACAAAAACATTCAGTACTTC.

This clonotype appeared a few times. The CDR3 is CSDRPDLYNEQFF. The CDR3 region has the DNA TGCAGCGATAGACCCGACTTATACAATGAGCAGTTCTTC. The chain recombines TRBV29-1 with TRBJ2-1; D not certain. This CDR3 has 13 amino acids. V shed 7 bases and J shed 4 bases, with 14 bases lying between them. Germline V gene data show CDR1 as SQVTM and CDR2 as ANQGSEA.

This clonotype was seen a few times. CDR3 bases: TGTGCCAGCTCACCAGTAACGGCCGAGCAGTACTTC. Translating gives CASSPVTAEQYF. This chain connects TRBV18 to TRBJ2-7; D is undetermined. This CDR3 spans 12 amino acids. Germline V gene lookup returns CDR1 KGHSH and CDR2 LQKENI. The V end lost 2 bases, the J end lost 6 bases, and 8 bases lay between the germline ends.

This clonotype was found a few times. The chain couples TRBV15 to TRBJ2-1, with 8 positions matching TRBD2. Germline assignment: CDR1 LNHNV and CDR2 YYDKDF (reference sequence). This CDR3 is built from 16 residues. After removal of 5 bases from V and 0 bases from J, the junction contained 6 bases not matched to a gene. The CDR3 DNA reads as TGTGCCACCAGCCGGGGCGGGAGGTCCTCCTACAATGAGCAGTTCTTC. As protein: CATSRGGRSSYNEQFF.

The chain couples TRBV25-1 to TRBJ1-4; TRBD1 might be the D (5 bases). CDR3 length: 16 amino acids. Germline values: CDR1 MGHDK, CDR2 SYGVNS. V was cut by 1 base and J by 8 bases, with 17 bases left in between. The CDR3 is CASSESDLAGREKLFF. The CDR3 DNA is TGTGCCAGCAGTGAATCAGATCTGGCAGGGCGAGAAAAACTGTTTTTT.

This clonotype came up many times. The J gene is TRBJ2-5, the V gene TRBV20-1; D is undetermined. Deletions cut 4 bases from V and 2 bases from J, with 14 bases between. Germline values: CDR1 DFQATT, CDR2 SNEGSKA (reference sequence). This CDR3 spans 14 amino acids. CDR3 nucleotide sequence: TGCAGTGCTACCCGGTTGGCAGCTCAAGAGACCCAGTACTTC. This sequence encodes CSATRLAAQETQYF.

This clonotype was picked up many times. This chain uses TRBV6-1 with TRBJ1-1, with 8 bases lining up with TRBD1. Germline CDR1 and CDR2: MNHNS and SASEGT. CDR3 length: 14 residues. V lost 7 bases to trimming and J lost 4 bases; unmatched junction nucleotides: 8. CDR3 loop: CASTDRGFATEAFF. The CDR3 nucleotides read TGTGCCAGCACCGACAGGGGTTTTGCCACTGAAGCTTTCTTT.

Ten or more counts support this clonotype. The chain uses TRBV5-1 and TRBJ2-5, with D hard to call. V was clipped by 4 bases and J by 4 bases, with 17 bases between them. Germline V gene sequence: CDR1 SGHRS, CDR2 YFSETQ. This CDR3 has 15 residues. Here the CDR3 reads CASSRASSDSETQYF. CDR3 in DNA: TGCGCCAGCAGCAGGGCTAGTTCGGATTCAGAGACCCAGTACTTC.

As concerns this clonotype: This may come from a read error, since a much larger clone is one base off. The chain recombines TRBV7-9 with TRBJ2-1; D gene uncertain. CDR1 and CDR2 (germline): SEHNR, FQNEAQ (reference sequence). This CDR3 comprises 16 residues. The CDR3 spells CASSLLDPSSYNEHFF. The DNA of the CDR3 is TGTGCCAGCAGCTTATTGGACCCGAGCTCCTACAATGAGCACTTCTTC.

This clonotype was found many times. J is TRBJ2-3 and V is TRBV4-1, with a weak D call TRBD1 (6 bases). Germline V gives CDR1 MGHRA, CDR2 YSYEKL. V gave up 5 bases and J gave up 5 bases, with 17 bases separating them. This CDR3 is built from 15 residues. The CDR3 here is CASSDQNRVIDTQYF. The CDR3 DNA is TGCGCCAGCAGCGATCAGAACAGGGTGATAGATACGCAGTATTTT.

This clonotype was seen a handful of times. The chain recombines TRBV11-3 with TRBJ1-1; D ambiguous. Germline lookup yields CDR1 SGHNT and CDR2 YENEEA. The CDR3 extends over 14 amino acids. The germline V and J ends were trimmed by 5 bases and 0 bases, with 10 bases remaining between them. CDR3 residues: CASSPTGMNTEAFF. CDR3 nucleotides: TGTGCCAGCAGCCCCACGGGGATGAACACTGAAGCTTTCTTT. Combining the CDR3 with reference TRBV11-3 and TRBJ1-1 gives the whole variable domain EAGVVQSPRYKIIEKKQPVAFWCNPISGHNTLYWYLQNLGQGPELLIRYENEEAVDDSQLPKDRFSAERLKGVDSTLKIQPAELGDSAVYLCASSPTGMNTEAFFGQGTRLTVV.